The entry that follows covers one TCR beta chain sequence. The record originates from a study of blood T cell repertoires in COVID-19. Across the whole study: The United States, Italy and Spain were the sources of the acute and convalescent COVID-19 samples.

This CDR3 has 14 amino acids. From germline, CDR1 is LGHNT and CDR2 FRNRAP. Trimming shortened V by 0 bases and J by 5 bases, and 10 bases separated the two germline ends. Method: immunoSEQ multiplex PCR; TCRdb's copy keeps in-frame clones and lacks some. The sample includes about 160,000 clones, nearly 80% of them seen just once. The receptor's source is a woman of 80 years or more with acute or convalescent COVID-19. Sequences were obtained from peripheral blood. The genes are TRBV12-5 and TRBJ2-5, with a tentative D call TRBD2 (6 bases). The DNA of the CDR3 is TGTGCTAGTGGTTTGGTGGGGGGAGTGGAGACCCAGTACTTC. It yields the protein CASGLVGGVETQYF.